The TCR beta chain under discussion was sequenced for a study of metastatic and nonmetastatic thyroid tumors. Study as a whole: Blood and tumor or nodule tissue repertoires from malignant and benign thyroid patients were compared. Study-level points and caveats: As reported, TCR beta diversity in blood and tumor was significantly higher in malignant thyroid tumors than in benign nodules.

In the study's own analysis: Built for papillary thyroid cancer, a distant-metastasis classifier drew on CDR3 differences across clinicopathological groups. MiXCR reprocessed the PCR reads for TCRdb. TCRdb assigned the V and J calls; the authors' analysis was not used. The table shows about 35,000 clones, with 29% occurring only once. All patients reached thyroid surgery having received no treatment beforehand. V was clipped by 3 bases and J by 2 bases; unmatched bases: 10. The CDR3 contains 17 residues. Looked up from germline, CDR1 is LNHDA and CDR2 is SQIVND (reference sequence). A remark on this clone: Antigen: not known.

V usage is TRBV19 and J usage is TRBJ2-3; 8 nucleotides agree with TRBD2. The source of this sequence is a female donor with papillary thyroid cancer or a benign thyroid nodule (not recorded which). Some clones in this sample may be carry-over from other donors' samples. Input material: blood. CDR3 region: CASSIHWTSWDTDTQYF. The CDR3 DNA reads as TGTGCCAGTAGTATCCACTGGACTAGCTGGGACACAGATACGCAGTATTTT.